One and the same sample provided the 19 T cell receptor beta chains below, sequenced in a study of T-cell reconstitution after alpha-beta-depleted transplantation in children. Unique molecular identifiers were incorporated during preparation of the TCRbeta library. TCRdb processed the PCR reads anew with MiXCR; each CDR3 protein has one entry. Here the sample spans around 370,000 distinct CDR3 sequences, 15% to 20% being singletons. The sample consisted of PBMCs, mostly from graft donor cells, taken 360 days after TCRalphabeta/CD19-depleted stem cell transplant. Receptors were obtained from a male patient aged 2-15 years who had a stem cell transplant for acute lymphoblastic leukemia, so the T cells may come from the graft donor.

For the CDR3, the DNA is TGTGCCAGCGAACCGGGACAGGGGGACAATGAGCAGTTCTTC. Residues: CASEPGQGDNEQFF. The chain joins TRBV6-2 or TRBV6-3 to TRBJ2-1; 11 nucleotides align to TRBD1. Germline lookup yields CDR1 MNHEY and CDR2 SVGEGT. After removal of 8 bases from V and 5 bases from J, the junction contained 5 bases not matched to a gene. This CDR3 contains 14 residues.

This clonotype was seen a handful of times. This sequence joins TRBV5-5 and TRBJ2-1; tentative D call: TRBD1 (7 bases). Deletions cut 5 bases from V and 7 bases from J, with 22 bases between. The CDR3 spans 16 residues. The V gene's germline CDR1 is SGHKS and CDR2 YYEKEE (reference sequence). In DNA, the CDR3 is TGTGCCAGCAGTTCTCCGTTCAGGGGGGTAGGAAATGAGCAGTTCTTC. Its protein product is CASSSPFRGVGNEQFF. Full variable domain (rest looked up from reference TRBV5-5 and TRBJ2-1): DAGVTQSPTHLIKTRGQQVTLRCSPISGHKSVSWYQQVLGQGPQFIFQYYEKEERGRGNFPDRFSARQFPNYSSELNVNALLLGDSALYLCASSSPFRGVGNEQFFGPGTRLTVL.

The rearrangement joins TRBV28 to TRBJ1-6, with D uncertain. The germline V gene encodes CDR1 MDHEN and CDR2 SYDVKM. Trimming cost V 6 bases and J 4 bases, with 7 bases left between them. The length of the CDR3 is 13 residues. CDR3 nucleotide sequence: TGTGCCAGCAGAATCGGTTATAATTCACCCCTCCACTTT. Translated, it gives CASRIGYNSPLHF.

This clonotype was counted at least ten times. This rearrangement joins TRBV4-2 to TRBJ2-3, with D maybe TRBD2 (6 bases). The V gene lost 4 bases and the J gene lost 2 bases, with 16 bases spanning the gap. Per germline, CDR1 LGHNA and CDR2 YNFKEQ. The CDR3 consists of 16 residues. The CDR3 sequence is CASSPLARLATDTQYF. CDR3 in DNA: TGTGCCAGCAGCCCTCTAGCGCGTCTGGCCACAGATACGCAGTATTTT.

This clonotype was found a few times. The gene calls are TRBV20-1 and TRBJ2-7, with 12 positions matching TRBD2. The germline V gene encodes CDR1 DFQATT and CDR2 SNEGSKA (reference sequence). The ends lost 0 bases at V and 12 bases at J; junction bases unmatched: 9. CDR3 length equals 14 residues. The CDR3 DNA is TGCAGTGCTAGAGATTTAGCTAGCGGGAGGGCCCCGTACTTC. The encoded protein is CSARDLASGRAPYF.

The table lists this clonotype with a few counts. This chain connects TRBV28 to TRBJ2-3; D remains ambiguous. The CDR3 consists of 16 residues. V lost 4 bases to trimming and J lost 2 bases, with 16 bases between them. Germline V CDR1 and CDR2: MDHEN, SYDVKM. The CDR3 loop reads CASSSRLYYSTDTQYF. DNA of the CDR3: TGTGCCAGCAGTTCCCGACTCTATTACTCCACAGATACGCAGTATTTT.

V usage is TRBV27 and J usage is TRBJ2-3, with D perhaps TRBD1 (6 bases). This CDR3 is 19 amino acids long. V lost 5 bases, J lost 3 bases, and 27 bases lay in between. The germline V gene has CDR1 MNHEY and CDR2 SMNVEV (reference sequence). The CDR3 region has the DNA TGTGCCAGCAGTCCGCGCTTAGTAGCTTTGGGGGACACTACAGATACGCAGTATTTT. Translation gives CASSPRLVALGDTTDTQYF.

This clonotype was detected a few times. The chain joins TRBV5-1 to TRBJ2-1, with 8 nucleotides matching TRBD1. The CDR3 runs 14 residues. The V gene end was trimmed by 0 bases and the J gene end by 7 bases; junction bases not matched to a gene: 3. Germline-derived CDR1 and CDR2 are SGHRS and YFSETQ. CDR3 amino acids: CASSLEGQVNEQFF. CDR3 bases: TGCGCCAGCAGCTTGGAGGGACAGGTGAATGAGCAGTTCTTC.

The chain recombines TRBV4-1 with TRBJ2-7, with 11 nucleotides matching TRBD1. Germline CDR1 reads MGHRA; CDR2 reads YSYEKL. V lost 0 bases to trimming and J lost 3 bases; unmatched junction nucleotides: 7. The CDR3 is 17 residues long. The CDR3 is CASSQEYGDRGFYEQYF. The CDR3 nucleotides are TGCGCCAGCAGCCAAGAGTATGGGGACAGGGGGTTCTACGAGCAGTACTTC.

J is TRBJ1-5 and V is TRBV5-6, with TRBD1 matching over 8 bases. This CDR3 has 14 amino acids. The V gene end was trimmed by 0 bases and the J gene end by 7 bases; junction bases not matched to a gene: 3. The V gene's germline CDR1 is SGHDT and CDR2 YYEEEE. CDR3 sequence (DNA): TGTGCCAGCAGCTTGGCACAGGGGGAACAGCCCCAGCATTTT. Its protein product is CASSLAQGEQPQHF.

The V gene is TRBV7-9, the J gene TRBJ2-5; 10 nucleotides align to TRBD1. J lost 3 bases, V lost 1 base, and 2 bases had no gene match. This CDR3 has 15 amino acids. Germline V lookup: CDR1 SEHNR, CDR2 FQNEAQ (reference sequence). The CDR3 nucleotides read TGTGCCAGCAGCTTAGTGACAGGGGGCAAAGAGACCCAGTACTTC. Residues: CASSLVTGGKETQYF.

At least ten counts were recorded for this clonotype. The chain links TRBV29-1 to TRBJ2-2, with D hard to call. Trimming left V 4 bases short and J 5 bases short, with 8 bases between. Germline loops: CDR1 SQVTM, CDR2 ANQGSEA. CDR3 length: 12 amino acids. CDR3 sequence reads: CSVASWTGELFF. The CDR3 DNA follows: TGCAGCGTTGCATCCTGGACCGGGGAGCTGTTTTTT.

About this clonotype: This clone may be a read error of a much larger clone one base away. The CDR3 DNA reads TGCGCCAGCAGCGCTGGTCAGGGTGGATACGAGCAGAACTTC. It yields the protein CASSAGQGGYEQNF. This sequence joins TRBV5-1 and TRBJ2-7, with D possibly being TRBD1 (5 bases). The CDR3 runs 14 residues. CDR1 is SGHRS and CDR2 is YFSETQ in the germline V gene.

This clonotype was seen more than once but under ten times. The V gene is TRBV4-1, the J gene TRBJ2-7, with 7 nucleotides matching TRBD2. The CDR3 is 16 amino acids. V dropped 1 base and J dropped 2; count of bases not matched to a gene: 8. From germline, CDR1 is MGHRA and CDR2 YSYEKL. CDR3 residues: CASSQVPPRGAYEQYF. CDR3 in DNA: TGCGCCAGCAGCCAAGTCCCTCCCCGGGGGGCCTACGAGCAGTACTTC.

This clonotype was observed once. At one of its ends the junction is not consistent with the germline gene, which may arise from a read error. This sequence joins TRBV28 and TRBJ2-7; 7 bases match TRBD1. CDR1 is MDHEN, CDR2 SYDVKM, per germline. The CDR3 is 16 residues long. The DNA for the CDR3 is TGTGCCAGCGTGCGAGGACAGGTGTTCACAATCTACGTGCAGTACTTC. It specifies CASVRGQVFTIYVQYF.

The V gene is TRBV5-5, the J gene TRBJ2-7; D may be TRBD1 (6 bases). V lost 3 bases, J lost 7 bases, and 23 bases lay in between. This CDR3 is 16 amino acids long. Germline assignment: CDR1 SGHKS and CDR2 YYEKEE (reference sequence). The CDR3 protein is CASSWGIQDSLGEQYF. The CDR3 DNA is TGTGCCAGCAGCTGGGGCATACAGGACAGCCTTGGGGAGCAGTACTTC.

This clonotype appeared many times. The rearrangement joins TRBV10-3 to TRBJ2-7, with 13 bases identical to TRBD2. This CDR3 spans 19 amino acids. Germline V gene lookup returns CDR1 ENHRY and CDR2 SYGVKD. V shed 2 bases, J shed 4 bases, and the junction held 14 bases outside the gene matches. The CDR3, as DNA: TGTGCCATCAGTGAGGTGACCGGGAGAGGACTAGCGGGAGATTACGAGCAGTACTTC. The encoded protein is CAISEVTGRGLAGDYEQYF.

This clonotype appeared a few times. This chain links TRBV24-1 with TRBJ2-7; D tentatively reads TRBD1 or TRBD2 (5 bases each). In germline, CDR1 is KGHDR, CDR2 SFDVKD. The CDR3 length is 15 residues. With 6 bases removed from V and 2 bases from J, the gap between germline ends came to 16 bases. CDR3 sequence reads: CATSMGRDPPYEQYF. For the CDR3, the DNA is TGTGCCACCAGTATGGGACGGGACCCACCCTACGAGCAGTACTTC.

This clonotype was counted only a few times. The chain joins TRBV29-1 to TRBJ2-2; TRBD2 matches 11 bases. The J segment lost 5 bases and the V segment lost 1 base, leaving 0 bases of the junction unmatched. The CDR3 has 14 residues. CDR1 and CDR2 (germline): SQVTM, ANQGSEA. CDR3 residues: CSVEGLAGTGELFF. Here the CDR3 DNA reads TGCAGCGTTGAAGGACTAGCGGGAACCGGGGAGCTGTTTTTT.